This TCR beta chain was identified in a study of cytomegalovirus exposure and HLA in healthy donors. Study details: In an earlier analysis, around 120 million unique TCR beta sequences were found from 150 million to 200 million T cells. Study results and limitations: The study listed roughly 160 cytomegalovirus-associated TCR beta chains. In vitro, a few CMV-associated chains proved specific for CMV antigens.

The CDR3 spans 16 residues. The V and J ends lost 0 bases and 6 bases, in that order; junction bases with no gene match: 8. Per germline, CDR1 LNHDA and CDR2 SQIVND (reference sequence). With 60 Vbeta and 13 Jbeta primers, the PCR was carried out. Clones were sequenced by immunoSEQ multiplex PCR, and TCRdb holds only the in-frame ones, with some missing. The sample has under 200,000 clones; 65% to 80% are singletons. This clone was detected a few times. Its antigen remains unknown. The V gene is TRBV19, the J gene TRBJ2-5; 9 bases map to TRBD2. The TCR was taken from a woman aged 40 to 55 in good health and CMV-seropositive. Sequencing input: PBMCs. The CDR3 loop is CASSIDLASGAKTQYF. CDR3 nucleotide sequence: TGTGCCAGTAGTATAGATTTGGCTAGCGGGGCGAAGACCCAGTACTTC.